This T cell receptor beta chain was recorded in a study of blood T cells in healthy people across ages. In the case of this clonotype: Its antigen remains unidentified.

Notes on the study in general: Those diversity estimates obtained from one million T cells were thought to be underestimates.

The authors ran a second PCR of roughly 6 to 11 cycles using a sample-barcoded 5' primer and a J-beta primer mix. A single record per CDR3 protein comes from TCRdb applying MiXCR to the 5' RACE reads. The data contain 790,000 or so distinct CDR3 sequences, more than 55% of them singletons. This TCR was recovered from a man aged 40-55 years in good health. The sequenced sample consisted of blood.

The DNA of the CDR3 is TGTGCCAGCAGCATTAGACGGACACGGCCACACCGATCTTACTACGAGCAGTACTTC. Protein sequence: CASSIRRTRPHRSYYEQYF. The chain couples TRBV21-1 to TRBJ2-7; the DNA was not used to check the table's D call, TRBD1. TRBV21-1 is marked as a pseudogene. The CDR3 runs 19 residues.